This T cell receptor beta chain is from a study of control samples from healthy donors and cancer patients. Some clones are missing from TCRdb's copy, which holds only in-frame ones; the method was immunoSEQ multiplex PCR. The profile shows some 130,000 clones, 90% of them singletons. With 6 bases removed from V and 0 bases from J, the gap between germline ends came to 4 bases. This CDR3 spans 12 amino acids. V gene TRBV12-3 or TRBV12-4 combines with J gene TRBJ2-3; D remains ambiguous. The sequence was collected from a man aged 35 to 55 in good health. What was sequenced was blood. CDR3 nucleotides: TGTGCCAGCAGCCGTAGCACAGATACGCAGTATTTT. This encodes CASSRSTDTQYF.